This note documents a single TCR beta chain sequence. PCR amplification relied on 60 Vbeta primers (plus 13 Jbeta primers). Sequencing was performed with immunoSEQ multiplex PCR; in TCRdb, only in-frame clones are kept and a portion is missing. The table lists about 160,000 clones, 60% to 85% of them singletons, with 2.5% to 3% in the top ten. This CDR3 is 15 amino acids long. Germline CDR1 and CDR2: MNHNS and SASEGT. The V end was cut by 11 bases, the J end by 2 bases, with 21 bases between. These data belong to a study of cytomegalovirus exposure and HLA in healthy donors. The sequenced material came from PBMCs. The clonotype comes from a woman between 45 and 60 years old in good health and CMV-seropositive. This rearrangement joins TRBV6-1 to TRBJ1-1; D is uncertain. The CDR3 loop is CALTVAASYNTEAFF. DNA for the CDR3: TGTGCCTTGACCGTGGCCGCTAGTTATAACACTGAAGCTTTCTTT.